This TCR beta chain originates from a study of T cell responses to AZD1222 COVID-19 vaccine. At the level of the study: The study pooled second doses at about 4 or about 12 weeks. General study points: Receipt of two AZD1222 doses was followed by a rise in Spike-specific TCR breadth and depth. Reports say nearly half of spike-specific TCRs go after unmutated variant regions.

Worth noting for this clone: The antigen remains unidentified.

There are 15 residues in the CDR3. Trimming cost V 3 bases and J 0 bases, with 11 bases left between them. Germline values: CDR1 LNHDA, CDR2 SQIVND (reference sequence). Sequencing used immunoSEQ multiplex PCR; TCRdb keeps in-frame clones, though not all of them. The data hold 110,000 to 150,000 clones, with 85% to 95% observed a single time. This sequence joins TRBV19 and TRBJ1-1; no clear D gene. Here the sequenced sample was peripheral blood, taken on day 0 of AZD1222 vaccination. This TCR was recovered from an adult in good health. The CDR3 DNA is TGTGCCAGTAGTATTATGGGAAACCTGAACACTGAAGCTTTCTTT. It is translated as CASSIMGNLNTEAFF.